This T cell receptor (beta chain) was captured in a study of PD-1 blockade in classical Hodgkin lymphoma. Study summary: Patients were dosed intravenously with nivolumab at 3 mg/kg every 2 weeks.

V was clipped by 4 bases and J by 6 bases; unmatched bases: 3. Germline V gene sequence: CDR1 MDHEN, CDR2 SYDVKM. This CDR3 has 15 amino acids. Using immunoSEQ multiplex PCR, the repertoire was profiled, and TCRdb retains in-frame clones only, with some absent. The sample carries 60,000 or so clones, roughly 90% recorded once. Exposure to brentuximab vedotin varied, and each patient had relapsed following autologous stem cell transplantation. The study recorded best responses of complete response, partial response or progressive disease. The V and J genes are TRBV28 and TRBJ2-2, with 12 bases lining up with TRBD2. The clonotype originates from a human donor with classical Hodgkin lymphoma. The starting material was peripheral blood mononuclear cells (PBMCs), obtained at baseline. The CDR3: CASSYPSGGAGELFF. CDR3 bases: TGTGCCAGCAGTTATCCTAGCGGGGGGGCCGGGGAGCTGTTTTTT.